A single sample is the source of the 7 T cell receptor beta chains below, sequenced in a study of memory CD4+ T cells and cytomegalovirus serostatus. Generated by immunoSEQ multiplex PCR, the TCRdb table keeps only in-frame clones and is missing some. Among just under 65,000 clones, roughly three quarters were seen once, and the ten largest hold 0.88%. The sort gate was single viable CD3+CD4+CD8-CD45RO+ cells for memory CD4+ T cells. The material sequenced was memory CD4+ T cells from blood. These receptor sequences come from an adult in good health and CMV-seronegative.

The chain recombines TRBV4-1 with TRBJ2-6; 11 positions match TRBD2. The germline V gene has CDR1 MGHRA and CDR2 YSYEKL. Trimming took 4 bases from V and 1 from J; bases not matched to a gene: 15. This CDR3 is built from 21 residues. The CDR3 protein is CASSRELAGATVRSGANVLTF. The DNA of the CDR3 is TGCGCCAGCAGCCGGGAACTAGCGGGAGCGACGGTGAGATCTGGGGCCAACGTCCTGACTTTC.

The rearrangement uses TRBV5-1 and TRBJ2-4; TRBD1 aligns across 9 bases. The CDR3 totals 15 residues. CDR1 SGHRS and CDR2 YFSETQ come from the germline V gene. The junction had 7 bases not matched to a gene; V was cut back by 3 bases and J by 6 bases. The CDR3 nucleotides read TGCGCCAGCAGCTGGGGGGGGGACAGGGTAAACATTCAGTACTTC. Protein sequence: CASSWGGDRVNIQYF.

The chain joins TRBV5-1 to TRBJ2-7; tentative D call: TRBD1 (5 bases). CDR1 SGHRS and CDR2 YFSETQ come from the germline V gene. V was shortened by 9 bases and J by 0 bases, with 13 bases between the two germline ends. The CDR3 contains 13 residues. CDR3 protein: CAIPGSSSYEQYF. The CDR3 bases are TGCGCCATACCAGGGTCTAGCTCCTACGAGCAGTACTTC.

The CDR3 DNA reads as TGTGCCAGCAGCTTATCAGCGGGACAGTACAATGAGCAGTTCTTC. It codes for CASSLSAGQYNEQFF. This rearrangement joins TRBV7-2 to TRBJ2-1, with D perhaps assigned TRBD1 or TRBD2 (7 bases each). Per the germline V gene, CDR1 is SGHTA and CDR2 is FQGNSA. The V end lost 2 bases, the J end lost 4 bases, and 12 bases lay between the germline ends. The CDR3 spans 15 residues.

The chain couples TRBV19 to TRBJ1-1; D uncertain. V was clipped by 4 bases and J by 6 bases, with 15 bases between them. Per the germline V gene, CDR1 is LNHDA and CDR2 is SQIVND (reference sequence). The CDR3 runs 14 residues. CDR3 bases: TGTGCCAGTAGTACCCCCGTGTCGATAGCTGAAGCTTTCTTT. Translation gives CASSTPVSIAEAFF.

V and J are TRBV27 and TRBJ2-5; D call uncertain. Germline CDR1 is MNHEY and CDR2 is SMNVEV (reference sequence). The CDR3 is 14 amino acids. V was clipped by 3 bases and J by 2 bases, with 10 bases between them. This chain's CDR3 is CASSFAATQETQYF. Written as DNA, the CDR3 is TGTGCCAGCAGTTTTGCAGCAACTCAAGAGACCCAGTACTTC.

The chain combines TRBV29-1 with TRBJ2-7; 8 nucleotides match TRBD2. Germline values: CDR1 SQVTM, CDR2 ANQGSEA. After removal of 7 bases from V and 2 bases from J, the junction contained 7 bases not matched to a gene. The CDR3 sequence is 13 residues long. The CDR3, as DNA: TGCAGCGCCGGGGGGGACTCAACCTACGAGCAGTACTTC. This codes for CSAGGDSTYEQYF.